These 16 T cell receptor beta chains came from one sample sequenced in a study of control samples from healthy donors and cancer patients. Repertoires were generated with immunoSEQ multiplex PCR, while TCRdb's copy carries only in-frame clones and drops some. The sample lists roughly 150,000 clones; 88% were seen once. The sample taken for sequencing was blood. Source of these receptors: a man in his late teens or twenties in good health.

The chain is built from TRBV6-5 and TRBJ2-6, with 7 bases aligning to TRBD1. Germline CDR1 and CDR2: MNHEY and SVGAGI. This CDR3 is 15 amino acids long. With 8 bases clipped from V and 1 base from J, the junction kept 5 bases outside the gene matches. The CDR3 bases are TGTGCCAGCGGCGGCAGGGGGTCTGGGGCCAACGTCCTGACTTTC. Protein sequence: CASGGRGSGANVLTF.

This chain uses TRBV6-2 or TRBV6-3 with TRBJ2-2; the match to TRBD1 covers 10 bases. Germline assignment: CDR1 MNHEY and CDR2 SVGEGT. The J segment lost 0 bases and the V segment lost 3 bases, leaving 7 bases of the junction unmatched. The CDR3 length is 18 residues. This chain's CDR3 is CASSYPDRGWTNTGELFF. The CDR3 DNA is TGTGCCAGCAGTTATCCGGACAGGGGGTGGACGAACACCGGGGAGCTGTTTTTT.

This chain uses TRBV19 with TRBJ1-1; no firm D call. The CDR3 has 13 residues. CDR1 and CDR2 (germline): LNHDA, SQIVND (reference sequence). With 7 bases removed from V and 11 bases from J, the gap between germline ends came to 20 bases. The CDR3 bases are TGTGCCAGTAACTCCTTCGCACCAGATCGGGCTTTCTTT. Residues: CASNSFAPDRAFF.

The chain couples TRBV6-4 to TRBJ2-5; D not certain. The CDR3 covers 13 residues. Trimming cost V 0 bases and J 5 bases, with 7 bases left between them. The germline V gene encodes CDR1 MRHNA and CDR2 SNTAGT. The CDR3 reads CASSDSFGETQYF. CDR3 in DNA: TGTGCCAGCAGTGACTCCTTCGGGGAGACCCAGTACTTC.

The genes are TRBV7-2 and TRBJ2-2, with 7 nucleotides matching TRBD2. The CDR3 extends over 16 amino acids. Germline CDR1 and CDR2: SGHTA and FQGNSA. V shed 5 bases and J 0 bases; nucleotides not matched to a gene: 6. The CDR3 sequence is CASSPYGGANTGELFF. The CDR3 bases are TGTGCCAGCAGCCCCTATGGGGGGGCGAACACCGGGGAGCTGTTTTTT. The variable domain in full, with the rest retrieved from reference TRBV7-2 and TRBJ2-2, is GAGVSQSPSNKVTEKGKDVELRCDPISGHTALYWYRQSLGQGLEFLIYFQGNSAPDKSGLPSDRFSAERTGGSVSTLTIQRTQQEDSAVYLCASSPYGGANTGELFFGEGSRLTVL.

This chain connects TRBV6-5 to TRBJ1-5, with 8 nucleotides matching TRBD1. CDR3 length: 13 amino acids. Germline CDR1 and CDR2: MNHEY and SVGAGI. The J segment lost 6 bases and the V segment lost 8 bases, leaving 6 bases of the junction unmatched. In DNA form, the CDR3 reads TGTGCCAGCGCGGGACAGGCCTTTCAGCCCCAGCATTTT. Its protein is CASAGQAFQPQHF.

J is TRBJ2-1 and V is TRBV7-9, with D possibly being TRBD2 (5 bases). The CDR3 runs to 18 residues. Germline V gene lookup returns CDR1 SEHNR and CDR2 FQNEAQ (reference sequence). The ends were cut back, 1 base at V and 6 bases at J, with 22 bases in the middle. The DNA of the CDR3 is TGTGCCAGCAGCTTAGGTGTCCCGAGAGCGGATCCTACCAATGAGCAGTTCTTC. Protein product: CASSLGVPRADPTNEQFF.

This chain joins TRBV5-6 and TRBJ1-2; D may be TRBD1 (5 bases). CDR1 SGHDT and CDR2 YYEEEE come from the germline V gene. The V and J ends lost 4 bases and 5 bases respectively, with 9 bases between them. The CDR3 is 12 residues long. CDR3 sequence reads: CASSGDLYGYTF. CDR3 DNA: TGTGCCAGCAGCGGGGACTTATATGGCTACACCTTC.

This chain links TRBV18 with TRBJ2-7; unclear D gene. This CDR3 contains 15 residues. V shed 6 bases and J shed 2 bases, with 17 bases lying between them. Germline loops: CDR1 KGHSH, CDR2 LQKENI. CDR3 region: CASSQTGSKTYEQYF. CDR3 nucleotides: TGTGCCAGCTCGCAAACCGGGTCAAAGACCTACGAGCAGTACTTC.

J is TRBJ2-3 and V is TRBV5-1; TRBD2 agrees at 9 bases. This CDR3 is built from 16 residues. Germline V CDR1 and CDR2: SGHRS, YFSETQ. With V trimmed by 4 bases and J by 1 base, 7 bases remained unmatched. CDR3 nucleotide sequence: TGCGCCAGCAGCCCCGACCCTAGCGGGGGCACAGATACGCAGTATTTT. Translating gives CASSPDPSGGTDTQYF.

The chain recombines TRBV10-2 with TRBJ2-7; perhaps TRBD1 as D (5 bases). The germline V gene has CDR1 WSHSY and CDR2 SAAADI. V lost 6 bases to trimming and J lost 6 bases, with 15 bases between them. The CDR3 is made up of 13 amino acids. In DNA form, the CDR3 reads TGCGCCAGCAGCCCAGGGCCCCGCGGCGAGCAGTACTTC. It specifies CASSPGPRGEQYF.

The chain uses TRBV7-9 and TRBJ2-7; no reliable D call. Germline V gene lookup returns CDR1 SEHNR and CDR2 FQNEAQ (reference sequence). CDR3 length equals 13 residues. V lost 7 bases and J lost 2, with 12 bases in between. The CDR3 coding sequence is TGTGCCAGCAACTCTTGGGCACCCTACGAGCAGTACTTC. As protein: CASNSWAPYEQYF.

The V and J genes are TRBV5-4 and TRBJ2-7; 10 positions match TRBD1. The CDR3 loop spans 15 amino acids. Germline CDR1 SGHNT, CDR2 YYREEE (reference sequence). V trimming: 0 bases; J trimming: 2 bases; junction bases outside the gene matches: 2. The chain's CDR3 is CASSLGGTGAYEQYF. CDR3 DNA sequence: TGTGCCAGCAGCTTGGGAGGGACAGGGGCCTACGAGCAGTACTTC.

This chain links TRBV4-3 with TRBJ2-3; D call uncertain. This CDR3 is 16 amino acids long. V was trimmed by 1 base and J by 5 bases, leaving 16 bases between them. In germline, CDR1 is LGHNA, CDR2 YSLEER. The DNA of the CDR3 is TGCGCCAGCAGCCAAGGGCCAACAGAGGCCGGAGATACGCAGTATTTT. Translation: CASSQGPTEAGDTQYF.

This clone was observed once. The chain joins TRBV30 to TRBJ2-5; D perhaps matches TRBD1 (5 bases). Trimming removed 7 bases at V and 7 bases at J, with 13 bases between. In germline, CDR1 is GTSNPN, CDR2 SVGIG (reference sequence). The CDR3 runs to 11 residues. The CDR3 protein is CASTTVGTQYF. The CDR3 bases are TGTGCCTCCACGACAGTAGGGACCCAGTACTTC.

The rearrangement joins TRBV4-3 to TRBJ2-1; the D gene is possibly TRBD2 (5 bases). Trimming removed 6 bases at V and 0 bases at J, with 15 bases between. The CDR3 extends over 16 amino acids. Germline CDR1 and CDR2: LGHNA and YSLEER. The CDR3 coding sequence is TGCGCCAGCAGTCTCTCCCCGGGGAGCTCCTACAATGAGCAGTTCTTC. Encoded protein: CASSLSPGSSYNEQFF.